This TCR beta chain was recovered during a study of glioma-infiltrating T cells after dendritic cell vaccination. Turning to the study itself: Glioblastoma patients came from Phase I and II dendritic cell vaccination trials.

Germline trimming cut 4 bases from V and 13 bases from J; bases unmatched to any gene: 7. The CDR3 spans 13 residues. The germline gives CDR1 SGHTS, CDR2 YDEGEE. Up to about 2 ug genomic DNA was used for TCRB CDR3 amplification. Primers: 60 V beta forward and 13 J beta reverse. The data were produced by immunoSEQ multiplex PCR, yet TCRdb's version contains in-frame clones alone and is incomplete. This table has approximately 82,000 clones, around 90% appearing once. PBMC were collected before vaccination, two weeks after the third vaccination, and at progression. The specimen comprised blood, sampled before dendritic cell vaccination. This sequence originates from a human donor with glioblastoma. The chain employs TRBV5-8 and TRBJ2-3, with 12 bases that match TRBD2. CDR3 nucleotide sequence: TGTGCCAGCAGCCCTTCCCGGACTAGCGGGGAGTATTTT. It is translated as CASSPSRTSGEYF.